One sample yielded the 23 T cell receptor beta chains listed below, sequenced in a study of blood T cell repertoires in COVID-19. Only in-frame clones appear in the TCRdb table, and some are missing; sequencing was by immunoSEQ multiplex PCR. This sample has about 250,000 clones, with about nine tenths found just once. Specimen: PBMCs or T cells enriched from blood (not recorded which). The receptors shown here come from a young woman who had recovered from COVID-19.

This chain connects TRBV29-1 to TRBJ1-1; 7 positions match TRBD1. There are 15 residues in the CDR3. V shed 2 bases, J shed 2 bases, and the junction held 8 bases outside the gene matches. The germline V gene encodes CDR1 SQVTM and CDR2 ANQGSEA. The CDR3 here is CSVEKTGMGNTEAFF. Here the CDR3 DNA reads TGCAGCGTTGAAAAGACAGGGATGGGAAACACTGAAGCTTTCTTT.

This chain links TRBV19 with TRBJ1-2; no reliable D call. Trimming took off 6 bases at V and 2 bases at J, with 10 bases between the two ends. CDR1 is LNHDA, CDR2 SQIVND, per germline (reference sequence). The CDR3 runs to 13 residues. The CDR3 loop reads CASSTQENYGYTF. The CDR3, as DNA: TGTGCCAGTAGCACGCAGGAAAACTATGGCTACACCTTC.

The chain recombines TRBV19 with TRBJ1-1; 7 bases align to TRBD1. Trimming took 7 bases from V and 4 from J; bases not matched to a gene: 12. CDR1 and CDR2 (germline): LNHDA, SQIVND (reference sequence). This CDR3 contains 15 residues. The chain's CDR3 is CASTPQGSVGTEAFF. As DNA, the CDR3 is TGTGCCAGTACTCCACAGGGGTCCGTGGGCACTGAAGCTTTCTTT.

This sequence joins TRBV3-1 (or the pseudogene TRBV3-2) and TRBJ1-2, with D possibly being TRBD1 (6 bases). CDR1 and CDR2 (germline): LGHDT, YNNKEL (reference sequence). V lost 2 bases, J lost 8 bases, and 24 bases lay in between. The CDR3 runs 17 residues. Written as DNA, the CDR3 is TGTGCCAGCAGCCAAACCCCTAGAATTGACAGGAGTGAGGGCTACACCTTC. Amino acids: CASSQTPRIDRSEGYTF.

The rearrangement joins TRBV3-1 (or the pseudogene TRBV3-2) to TRBJ2-2; D uncertain. The CDR3 has 15 amino acids. Germline assignment: CDR1 LGHDT and CDR2 YNNKEL (reference sequence). The V end was cut by 1 base, the J end by 8 bases, with 14 bases between. The CDR3, as DNA: TGTGCCAGCAGCCAAGGAGGCGTCTATAGGGGGGAGCTGTTTTTT. Its protein product is CASSQGGVYRGELFF.

This chain connects TRBV3-1 (or the pseudogene TRBV3-2) to TRBJ1-1, with D unclear. The V end lost 2 bases, the J end lost 5 bases, and 9 bases lay between the germline ends. Germline V gives CDR1 LGHDT, CDR2 YNNKEL (reference sequence). The length of the CDR3 is 13 residues. CDR3 sequence: CASSQLRGTEAFF. The CDR3 DNA is TGTGCCAGCAGCCAATTGCGGGGAACTGAAGCTTTCTTT.

This chain links TRBV6-1 with TRBJ1-4; a possible D gene is TRBD1 (5 bases). V lost 3 bases, J lost 4 bases, and 9 bases lay in between. The CDR3 covers 14 residues. The germline V gene encodes CDR1 MNHNS and CDR2 SASEGT. Here the CDR3 reads CASSETDRNEKLFF. CDR3 in DNA: TGTGCCAGCAGTGAGACAGACCGTAATGAAAAACTGTTTTTT.

The chain is built from TRBV27 and TRBJ2-1, with D possibly TRBD2 on 6 matching bases. The CDR3 sequence is 15 residues long. From germline, CDR1 is MNHEY and CDR2 SMNVEV (reference sequence). V gave up 5 bases and J gave up 0 bases, with 11 bases separating them. The CDR3 nucleotides are TGTGCCAGCAGTCCCCACGGGAGCTCCTACAATGAGCAGTTCTTC. Residues: CASSPHGSSYNEQFF.

The chain recombines TRBV5-6 with TRBJ2-7; weak D call: TRBD1 (6 bases). CDR3 length: 14 residues. V lost 3 bases and J lost 4, with 14 bases in between. Germline values: CDR1 SGHDT, CDR2 YYEEEE. CDR3 region: CASSSPGTQYEQYF. The CDR3 DNA sequence: TGTGCCAGCAGCTCACCCGGGACACAGTACGAGCAGTACTTC.

The V call is TRBV28, the J call TRBJ1-2; 7 nucleotides align to TRBD1. CDR1 and CDR2 (germline): MDHEN, SYDVKM. After removal of 10 bases from V and 4 bases from J, the junction contained 9 bases not matched to a gene. The CDR3 spans 13 residues. This CDR3 reads CAITEAGGYGYTF. The CDR3 DNA reads TGTGCCATCACTGAGGCAGGGGGCTATGGCTACACCTTC.

The V and J genes are TRBV11-2 and TRBJ2-1; 12 bases fit TRBD2. CDR3 length equals 16 residues. Germline assignment: CDR1 SGHAT and CDR2 FQNNGV. Trimming removed 7 bases from V and 5 bases from J; junction bases left unmatched: 9. Here the CDR3 DNA reads TGTGCCAGCAACCCATCAACTAGCGGGGGGCACAATGAGCAGTTCTTC. As protein: CASNPSTSGGHNEQFF.

This chain joins TRBV7-9 and TRBJ2-7; 7 nucleotides agree with TRBD1. CDR1 is SEHNR, CDR2 FQNEAQ, per germline (reference sequence). After removal of 5 bases from V and 3 bases from J, the junction contained 7 bases not matched to a gene. This CDR3 has 14 amino acids. CDR3 protein: CASSKKDRFYEQYF. The CDR3, as DNA: TGTGCCAGCAGCAAAAAGGACAGGTTCTACGAGCAGTACTTC.

The genes are TRBV18 and TRBJ2-7, with TRBD2 matching 11 bases. Germline V gene data show CDR1 as KGHSH and CDR2 as LQKENI. The V segment lost 0 bases and the J segment 7 bases; nucleotides outside the gene matches: 5. The CDR3 length is 15 residues. The CDR3 protein is CASSPPSGRVGEQYF. Written as DNA, the CDR3 is TGTGCCAGCTCACCACCTAGCGGGAGGGTAGGTGAGCAGTACTTC.

The chain recombines TRBV11-2 with TRBJ1-1; D remains ambiguous. V was shortened by 1 base and J by 0 bases, with 6 bases between the two germline ends. Germline V CDR1 and CDR2: SGHAT, FQNNGV. The CDR3 runs 14 residues. The CDR3 protein is CASSLAFVNTEAFF. CDR3 bases: TGTGCCAGCAGCTTAGCTTTCGTGAACACTGAAGCTTTCTTT.

This clone was seen once. The chain employs TRBV4-1 and TRBJ1-2, with D hard to call. Per germline, CDR1 MGHRA and CDR2 YSYEKL. The CDR3 has 14 amino acids. Between the trimmed V and J ends, which lost 0 bases and 4 bases, there was a span of 9 bases. In nucleotides, the CDR3 is TGCGCCAGCAGCCAAGATCTCGCGGGCTATGGCTACACCTTC. It specifies CASSQDLAGYGYTF.

The chain links TRBV5-1 to TRBJ1-1; D may be TRBD1 (6 bases). The germline gives CDR1 SGHRS, CDR2 YFSETQ. V lost 4 bases to trimming and J lost 0 bases, with 7 bases between them. The CDR3 consists of 13 residues. Here the CDR3 DNA reads TGCGCCAGCAGCCGGGACATGAACACTGAAGCTTTCTTT. It encodes CASSRDMNTEAFF. The variable domain in full, completed from reference TRBV5-1 and TRBJ1-1, reads KAGVTQTPRYLIKTRGQQVTLSCSPISGHRSVSWYQQTPGQGLQFLFEYFSETQRNKGNFPGRFSGRQFSNSRSEMNVSTLELGDSALYLCASSRDMNTEAFFGQGTRLTVV.

V gene TRBV5-1 combines with J gene TRBJ1-1; 8 nucleotides agree with TRBD1. CDR3 length: 15 amino acids. The V gene's germline CDR1 is SGHRS and CDR2 YFSETQ. V gave up 4 bases and J gave up 1 base; unmatched junction bases: 6. CDR3 region: CASSLDGTGNTEAFF. As DNA, the CDR3 is TGCGCCAGCAGCCTGGATGGGACAGGGAACACTGAAGCTTTCTTT.

The chain is built from TRBV11-2 and TRBJ2-7; 7 nucleotides match TRBD1. Looked up from germline, CDR1 is SGHAT and CDR2 is FQNNGV. Trimming cost V 5 bases and J 3 bases; bases outside gene matches: 16. The length of the CDR3 is 17 residues. CDR3 sequence reads: CASSPRRVGQSFYEQYF. CDR3 nucleotides: TGTGCCAGCAGCCCGAGACGGGTGGGACAGTCGTTCTACGAGCAGTACTTC.

The V and J genes are TRBV5-5 and TRBJ2-3; no firm D call. CDR3 size: 14 residues. The germline gives CDR1 SGHKS, CDR2 YYEKEE (reference sequence). With 0 bases removed from V and 0 bases from J, the gap between germline ends came to 5 bases. In DNA form, the CDR3 reads TGTGCCAGCAGCTTGGGAGATAGCACAGATACGCAGTATTTT. This translates into CASSLGDSTDTQYF.

The chain couples TRBV19 to TRBJ1-1; the D gene is possibly TRBD1 (5 bases). V was pared by 4 bases and J by 5 bases, with 14 bases between. The V gene's germline CDR1 is LNHDA and CDR2 SQIVND (reference sequence). The CDR3 runs to 14 residues. CDR3 sequence: CASSTGTGGTEAFF. As DNA, the CDR3 is TGTGCCAGTAGTACGGGGACCGGGGGGACTGAAGCTTTCTTT.

V gene TRBV2 combines with J gene TRBJ1-2, with a possible D match to TRBD1 (5 bases). The CDR3 sequence is 11 residues long. The germline V gene has CDR1 SNHLY and CDR2 FYNNEI. V gave up 5 bases and J gave up 5 bases, with 6 bases separating them. CDR3 DNA: TGTGCCAGCAGTCAGGGTTATGGCTACACCTTC. Its protein product is CASSQGYGYTF.

This clone was counted between two and nine times. The chain carries TRBV5-6 and TRBJ2-5; perhaps TRBD2 as D (6 bases). Trimming took 4 bases from V and 0 from J, leaving 19 bases between them. Germline CDR1 is SGHDT and CDR2 is YYEEEE. The CDR3 spans 17 residues. The CDR3 bases are TGTGCCAGCAGCCACCCGGGACTCGACATTAACCAAGAGACCCAGTACTTC. This encodes CASSHPGLDINQETQYF.

This chain joins TRBV11-3 and TRBJ2-1, with D possibly being TRBD2 (7 bases). Trimming removed 4 bases at V and 5 bases at J, with 18 bases between. CDR3 length: 16 residues. CDR1 SGHNT and CDR2 YENEEA come from the germline V gene. CDR3 DNA: TGTGCCAGCAGCTCCGGGGGGCCGAGGTACAACAATGAGCAGTTCTTC. This codes for CASSSGGPRYNNEQFF.